This T cell receptor (beta chain) comes out of a study of CD4 T cells in relation to SARS-CoV-2 and coronaviruses. Whole-study findings and limits: Samples before the pandemic and after infection were not matched within any donor.

TCRdb keeps only in-frame clones here, not all; method: immunoSEQ multiplex PCR. There are some 21,000 clones in the sample; over 65% occur only once, and 15% to 20% lies in the top ten. Before the COVID-19 pandemic, during about 2011-2019, CD4+ T cells were taken from unexposed donors. Isolation of CD4+ T cells took place after 10 days in culture. Germline V gives CDR1 SGHDN, CDR2 FVKESK. V was pared by 0 bases and J by 4 bases, with 9 bases between. There are 14 residues in the CDR3. As regards this clone: The antigen remains unidentified.

The sequence was obtained from a human donor in good health. Specimen: CD4+ T cells from PBMCs, cultured in vitro. This sequence joins TRBV14 and TRBJ1-1; maybe TRBD1 (5 bases). The CDR3 region has the DNA TGTGCCAGCAGCCAAGATTGGGGGAGCACTGAAGCTTTCTTT. Its translation is CASSQDWGSTEAFF.